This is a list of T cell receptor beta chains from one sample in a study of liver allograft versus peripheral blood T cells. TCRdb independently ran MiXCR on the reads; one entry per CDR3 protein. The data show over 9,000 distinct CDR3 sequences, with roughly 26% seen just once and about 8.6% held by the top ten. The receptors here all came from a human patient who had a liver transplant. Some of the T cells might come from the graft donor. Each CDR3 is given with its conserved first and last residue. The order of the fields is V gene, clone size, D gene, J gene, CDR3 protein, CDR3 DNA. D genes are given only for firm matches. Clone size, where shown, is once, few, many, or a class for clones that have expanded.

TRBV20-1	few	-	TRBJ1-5	CSAGDPSNQPQHF	TGCAGTGCTGGCGATCCCAGCAATCAGCCCCAGCATTTT
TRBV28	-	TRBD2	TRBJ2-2	CATTVSGGMTGELFF	TGTGCCACTACCGTCTCGGGGGGGATGACCGGGGAGCTGTTTTTT
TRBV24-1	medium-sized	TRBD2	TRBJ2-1	CATSDASLAGVEEQFF	TGTGCCACCAGTGATGCATCCCTAGCGGGAGTGGAGGAGCAGTTCTTC
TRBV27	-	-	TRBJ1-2	CASSPGQFNYGYTF	TGTGCCAGCAGCCCCGGACAGTTTAACTATGGCTACACCTTC
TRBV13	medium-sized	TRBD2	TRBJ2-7	CASSLGLAVSYEQYF	TGTGCCAGCAGCTTAGGCCTAGCGGTGTCCTACGAGCAGTACTTC
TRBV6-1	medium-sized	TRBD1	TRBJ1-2	CASNPDRAGGYTF	TGTGCCAGCAATCCGGACAGGGCAGGAGGCTACACCTTC
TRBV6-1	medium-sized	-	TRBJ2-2	CASRPYTGELFF	TGTGCCAGCAGACCCTACACCGGGGAGCTGTTTTTT
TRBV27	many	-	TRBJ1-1	CASSLLRDKNTEAFF	TGTGCCAGCAGTTTGCTCCGGGACAAAAACACTGAAGCTTTCTTT
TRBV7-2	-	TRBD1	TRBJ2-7	CASSLRPGQGSEQYF	TGTGCCAGCAGCTTGAGACCGGGACAGGGGTCCGAGCAGTACTTC
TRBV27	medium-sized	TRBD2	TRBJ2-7	CASRGSGGSVYEQYF	TGTGCCAGCAGGGGGTCTGGCGGGAGCGTGTACGAGCAGTACTTC
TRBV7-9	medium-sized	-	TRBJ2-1	CASSSISGVRGWNEQFF	TGTGCCAGCAGCTCGATATCTGGGGTCAGGGGCTGGAATGAGCAGTTCTTC
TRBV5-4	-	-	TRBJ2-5	CASSFDREEETQYF	TGTGCCAGCAGCTTCGACAGGGAGGAAGAGACCCAGTACTTC
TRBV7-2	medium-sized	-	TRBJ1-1	CASSLEGQGMTFF	TGTGCCAGCAGCTTAGAGGGACAAGGGATGACTTTCTTT
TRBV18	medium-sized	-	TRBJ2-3	CASSPLAQGNTDTQYF	TGTGCCAGCTCACCCTTGGCCCAGGGGAACACAGATACGCAGTATTTT
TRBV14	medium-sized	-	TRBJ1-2	CASSQYGRLYGYTF	TGTGCCAGCAGCCAATACGGCAGGCTATATGGCTACACCTTC
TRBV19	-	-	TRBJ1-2	CASFTDYGYTF	TGTGCCAGTTTCACAGACTATGGCTACACCTTC
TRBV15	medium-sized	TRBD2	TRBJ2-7	CATSRGTSGRLEQYF	TGTGCCACCAGCAGAGGGACTAGCGGGAGGTTGGAGCAGTACTTC
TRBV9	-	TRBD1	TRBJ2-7	CASSVTDRVHEQYF	TGTGCCAGCAGCGTGACCGACAGGGTCCACGAGCAGTACTTC
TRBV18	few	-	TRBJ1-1	CASSLSWATEAFF	TGTGCCAGCTCCCTTAGTTGGGCCACTGAAGCTTTCTTT
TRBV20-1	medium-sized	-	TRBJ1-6	CSARVMNSPLHF	TGCAGTGCTAGAGTCATGAATTCACCCCTCCACTTT
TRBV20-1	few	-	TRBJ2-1	CSARGLPIINEQFF	TGCAGTGCCCGAGGACTACCGATAATCAATGAGCAGTTCTTC
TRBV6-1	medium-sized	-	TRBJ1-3	CASSTEAHSGNTIYF	TGTGCCAGCAGTACAGAGGCTCACTCTGGAAACACCATATATTTT
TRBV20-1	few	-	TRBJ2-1	CSAISSLTYNEQFF	TGCAGTGCTATCTCCTCCCTAACCTACAATGAGCAGTTCTTC
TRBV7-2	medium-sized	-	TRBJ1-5	CASSRGSNQPQHF	TGTGCCAGCTCCAGGGGCAGCAATCAGCCCCAGCATTTT
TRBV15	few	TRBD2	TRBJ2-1	CATSSDSPGRAKGDEQFF	TGTGCCACCAGCAGTGACTCCCCCGGGAGGGCAAAGGGGGATGAGCAGTTCTTC
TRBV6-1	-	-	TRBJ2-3	CASSGTAGPGTDTQYF	TGTGCCAGCAGTGGAACTGCGGGACCCGGCACAGATACGCAGTATTTT
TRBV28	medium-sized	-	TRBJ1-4	CASSLGPGQFNEKLFF	TGTGCCAGCAGTTTGGGCCCGGGACAATTTAATGAAAAACTGTTTTTT
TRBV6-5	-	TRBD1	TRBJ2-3	CASSLTGEDTQYF	TGTGCCAGCAGTCTGACAGGGGAGGATACGCAGTATTTT
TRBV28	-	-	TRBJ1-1	CASLPRRFQNMNTEAFF	TGTGCCAGCCTCCCCAGGCGATTTCAAAACATGAACACTGAAGCTTTCTTT
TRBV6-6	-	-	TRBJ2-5	CASSPRGPTKRGETQYF	TGTGCCAGCAGTCCCCGTGGCCCAACAAAAAGGGGAGAGACCCAGTACTTC
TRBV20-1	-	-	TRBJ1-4	CSASSSWEKLVF	TGCAGTGCTAGTAGTAGTTGGGAAAAACTGGTTTTT
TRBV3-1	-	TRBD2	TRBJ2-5	CASSPVGAGGKETQYF	TGTGCCAGCAGCCCTGTAGGAGCGGGAGGGAAAGAGACCCAGTACTTC
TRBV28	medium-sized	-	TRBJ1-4	CASSTSPGLSNEKLFF	TGTGCCAGCAGTACTTCACCGGGACTGAGTAATGAAAAACTGTTTTTT
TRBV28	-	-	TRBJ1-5	CASSLTEGRRNQPQHF	TGTGCCAGCAGTTTGACTGAGGGGCGTCGCAATCAGCCCCAGCATTTT
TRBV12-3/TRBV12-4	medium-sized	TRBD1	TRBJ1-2	CASSAGQGRYGYTF	TGTGCCAGCAGCGCAGGACAGGGGAGATATGGCTACACCTTC
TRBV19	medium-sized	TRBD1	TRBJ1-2	CASSAGGGRDYGYTF	TGTGCCAGTAGTGCCGGAGGGGGCCGGGACTATGGCTACACCTTC
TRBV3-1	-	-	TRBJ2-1	CASSQGQRRWFF	TGTGCCAGCAGCCAAGGCCAGCGTCGATGGTTCTTC
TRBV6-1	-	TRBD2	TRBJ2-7	CASSDPQGILSSGRLSHEQYF	TGTGCCAGCAGTGACCCCCAGGGCATCCTCTCTAGCGGGAGATTATCCCACGAGCAGTACTTC
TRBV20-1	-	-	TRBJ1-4	CSARAATATTNEKLFF	TGCAGTGCTAGAGCGGCGACGGCTACAACTAATGAAAAACTGTTTTTT
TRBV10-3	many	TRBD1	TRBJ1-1	CAIRRQGDTEAFF	TGTGCCATAAGAAGGCAGGGGGACACTGAAGCTTTCTTT
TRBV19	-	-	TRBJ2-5	CASSLQGFGEETQYF	TGTGCCAGTAGCTTACAGGGTTTCGGGGAAGAGACCCAGTACTTC
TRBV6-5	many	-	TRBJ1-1	CASSYFGEDTEAFF	TGTGCCAGCAGTTACTTCGGGGAGGACACTGAAGCTTTCTTT
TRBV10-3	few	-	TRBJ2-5	CAISEGGEQETQYF	TGTGCCATCTCGGAGGGGGGGGAACAAGAGACCCAGTACTTC
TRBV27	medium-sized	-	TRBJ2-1	CASSLSISSGGNEQFF	TGTGCCAGCAGTCTAAGCATCAGTTCAGGAGGCAATGAGCAGTTCTTC
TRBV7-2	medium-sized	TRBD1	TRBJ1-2	CASSLAGGGGYTF	TGTGCCAGCAGCTTAGCAGGGGGCGGTGGCTACACCTTC
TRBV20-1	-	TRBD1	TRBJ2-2	CSARDSGTGGPGELFF	TGCAGTGCTAGAGACTCCGGGACAGGGGGTCCCGGGGAGCTGTTTTTT
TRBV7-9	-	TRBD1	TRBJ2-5	CASSERTGGETQYF	TGTGCCAGCAGCGAACGGACAGGGGGAGAGACCCAGTACTTC
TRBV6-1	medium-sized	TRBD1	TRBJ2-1	CASSGLPGQGSNEQFF	TGTGCCAGCAGCGGCTTACCGGGACAGGGTTCCAATGAGCAGTTCTTC
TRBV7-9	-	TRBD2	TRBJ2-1	CASRTAGGPFHNEQFF	TGTGCCAGCAGGACCGCGGGGGGGCCTTTTCACAATGAGCAGTTCTTC
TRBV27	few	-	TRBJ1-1	CASSPGFRTEAFF	TGTGCCAGCAGCCCGGGGTTCAGGACTGAAGCTTTCTTT